This T cell receptor (beta chain) was retrieved from a study of OX40 agonist ivuxolimab in advanced cancers. Study-wide context: Averaging around 60 years in age, with a range of about 23 to 79, the cohort was approximately 87% male. Overall study results and limits: Expanded clones belonging to CD8+ T cells outnumbered, on average, those of CD4+.

Some clones are missing from TCRdb's copy, which holds only in-frame ones; the method was immunoSEQ multiplex PCR. The sample comprises roughly 68,000 clones, roughly nine tenths of which are singletons, and approximately 4% rests with the top ten. CDR3 length equals 14 residues. The germline V gene encodes CDR1 MNHNS and CDR2 SASEGT. J gave up 5 bases and V 2 bases, and 1 base lay outside the gene matches. In regard to this clone: Antigen: not known.

This sequence was found in an adult with an advanced solid tumor such as melanoma, head and neck, liver or kidney cancer. The chain combines TRBV6-1 with TRBJ2-5, with 11 bases that match TRBD2. Sequences were derived from CD4+ or CD8+ T cells sorted from blood, sampled in a trial of the OX40 agonist ivuxolimab. CDR3 nucleotides: TGTGCCAGCAGTGAATCTAGCGGGGGGGAGACCCAGTACTTC. Encoded protein: CASSESSGGETQYF.